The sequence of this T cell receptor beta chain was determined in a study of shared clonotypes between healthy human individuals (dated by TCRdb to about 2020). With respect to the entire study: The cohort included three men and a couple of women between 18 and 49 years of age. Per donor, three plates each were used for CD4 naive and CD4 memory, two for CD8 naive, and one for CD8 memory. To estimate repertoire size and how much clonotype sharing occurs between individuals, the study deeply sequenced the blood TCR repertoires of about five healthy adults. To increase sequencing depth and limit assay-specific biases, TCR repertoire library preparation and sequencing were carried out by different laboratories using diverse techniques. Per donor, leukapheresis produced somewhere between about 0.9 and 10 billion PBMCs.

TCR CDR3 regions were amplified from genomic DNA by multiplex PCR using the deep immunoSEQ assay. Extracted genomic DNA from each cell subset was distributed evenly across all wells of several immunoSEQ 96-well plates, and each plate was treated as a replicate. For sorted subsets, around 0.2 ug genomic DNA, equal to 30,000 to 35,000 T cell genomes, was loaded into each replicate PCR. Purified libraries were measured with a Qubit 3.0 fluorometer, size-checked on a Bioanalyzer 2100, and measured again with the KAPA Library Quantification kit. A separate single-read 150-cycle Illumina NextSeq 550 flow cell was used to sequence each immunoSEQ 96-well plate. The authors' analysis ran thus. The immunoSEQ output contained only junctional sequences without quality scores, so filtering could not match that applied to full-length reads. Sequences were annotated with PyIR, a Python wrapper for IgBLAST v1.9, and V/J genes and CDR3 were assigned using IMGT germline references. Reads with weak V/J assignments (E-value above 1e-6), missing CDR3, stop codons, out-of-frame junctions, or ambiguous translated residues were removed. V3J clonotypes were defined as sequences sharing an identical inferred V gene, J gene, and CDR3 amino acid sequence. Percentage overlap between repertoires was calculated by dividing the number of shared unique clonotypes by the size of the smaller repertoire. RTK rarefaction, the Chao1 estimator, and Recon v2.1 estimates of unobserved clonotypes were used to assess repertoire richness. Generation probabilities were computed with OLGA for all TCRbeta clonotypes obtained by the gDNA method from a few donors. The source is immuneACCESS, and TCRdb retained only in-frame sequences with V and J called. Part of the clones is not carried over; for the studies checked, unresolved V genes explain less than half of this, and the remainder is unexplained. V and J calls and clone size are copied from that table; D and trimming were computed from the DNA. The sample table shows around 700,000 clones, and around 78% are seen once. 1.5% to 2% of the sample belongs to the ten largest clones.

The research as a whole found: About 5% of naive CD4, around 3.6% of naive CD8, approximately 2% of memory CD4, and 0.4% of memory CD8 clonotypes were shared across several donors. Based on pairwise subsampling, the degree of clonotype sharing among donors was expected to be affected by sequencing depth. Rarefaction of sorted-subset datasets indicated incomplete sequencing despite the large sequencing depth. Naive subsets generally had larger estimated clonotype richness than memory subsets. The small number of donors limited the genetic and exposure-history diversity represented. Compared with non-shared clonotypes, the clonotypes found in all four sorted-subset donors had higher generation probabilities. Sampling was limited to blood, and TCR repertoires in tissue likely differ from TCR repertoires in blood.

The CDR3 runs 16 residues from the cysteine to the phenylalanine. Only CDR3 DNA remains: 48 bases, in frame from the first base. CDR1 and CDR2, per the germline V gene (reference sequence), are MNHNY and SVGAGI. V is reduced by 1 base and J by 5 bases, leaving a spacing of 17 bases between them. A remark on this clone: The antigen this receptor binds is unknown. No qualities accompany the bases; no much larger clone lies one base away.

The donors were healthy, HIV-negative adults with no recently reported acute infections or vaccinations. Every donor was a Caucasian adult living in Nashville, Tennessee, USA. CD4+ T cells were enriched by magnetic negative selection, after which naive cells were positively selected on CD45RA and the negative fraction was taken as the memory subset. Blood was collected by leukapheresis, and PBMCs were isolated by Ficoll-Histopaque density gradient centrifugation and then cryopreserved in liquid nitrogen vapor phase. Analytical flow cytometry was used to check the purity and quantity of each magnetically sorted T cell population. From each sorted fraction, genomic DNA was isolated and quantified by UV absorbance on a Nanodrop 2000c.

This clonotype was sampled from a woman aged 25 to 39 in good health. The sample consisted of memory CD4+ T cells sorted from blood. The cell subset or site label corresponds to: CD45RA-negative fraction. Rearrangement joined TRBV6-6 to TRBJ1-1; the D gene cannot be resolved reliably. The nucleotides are TGTGCCAGCAGTTACTGGGCGGCCGTCTTGGGAACTGAAGCTTTCTTT. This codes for CASSYWAAVLGTEAFF.